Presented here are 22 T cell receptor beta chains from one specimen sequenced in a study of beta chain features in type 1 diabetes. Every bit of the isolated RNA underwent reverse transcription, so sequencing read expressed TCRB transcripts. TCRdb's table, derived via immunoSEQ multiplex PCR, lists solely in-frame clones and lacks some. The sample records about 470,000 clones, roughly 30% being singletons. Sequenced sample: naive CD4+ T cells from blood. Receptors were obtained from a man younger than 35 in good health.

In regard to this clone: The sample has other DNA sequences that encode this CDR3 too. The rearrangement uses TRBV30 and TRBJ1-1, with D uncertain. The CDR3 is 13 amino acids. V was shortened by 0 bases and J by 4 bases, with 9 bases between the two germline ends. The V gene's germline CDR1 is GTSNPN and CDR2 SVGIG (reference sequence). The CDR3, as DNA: TGTGCCTGGAGTGTACGGGGTGGCACTGAAGCTTTCTTT. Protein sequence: CAWSVRGGTEAFF. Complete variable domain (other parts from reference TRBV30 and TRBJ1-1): SQTIHQWPATLVQPVGSPLSLECTVEGTSNPNLYWYRQAAGRGLQLLFYSVGIGQISSEVPQNLSASRPQDRQFILSSKKLLLSDSGFYLCAWSVRGGTEAFFGQGTRLTVV.

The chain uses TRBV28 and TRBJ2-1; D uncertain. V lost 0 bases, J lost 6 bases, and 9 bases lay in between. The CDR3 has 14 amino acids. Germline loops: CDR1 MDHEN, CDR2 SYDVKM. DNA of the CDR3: TGTGCCAGCAGTTTATGGGAAGGTCCCAATGAGCAGTTCTTC. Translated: CASSLWEGPNEQFF.

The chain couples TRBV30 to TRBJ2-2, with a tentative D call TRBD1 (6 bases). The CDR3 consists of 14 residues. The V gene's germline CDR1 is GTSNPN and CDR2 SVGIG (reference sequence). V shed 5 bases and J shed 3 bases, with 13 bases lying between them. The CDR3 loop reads CAWGRDTHTGELFF. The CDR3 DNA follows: TGTGCCTGGGGTCGGGACACTCACACCGGGGAGCTGTTTTTT.

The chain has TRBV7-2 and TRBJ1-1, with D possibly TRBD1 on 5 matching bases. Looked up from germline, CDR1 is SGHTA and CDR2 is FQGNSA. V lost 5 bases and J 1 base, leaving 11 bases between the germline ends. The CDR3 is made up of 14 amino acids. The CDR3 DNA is TGTGCCAGCAGCCCCTCGACAGCGAACACTGAAGCTTTCTTT. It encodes CASSPSTANTEAFF.

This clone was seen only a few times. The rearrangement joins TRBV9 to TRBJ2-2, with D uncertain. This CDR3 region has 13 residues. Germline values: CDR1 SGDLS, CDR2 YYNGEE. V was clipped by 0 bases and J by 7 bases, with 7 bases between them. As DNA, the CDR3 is TGTGCCAGCAGCGTAGTCGGAGTCGGGGAGCTGTTTTTT. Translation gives CASSVVGVGELFF.

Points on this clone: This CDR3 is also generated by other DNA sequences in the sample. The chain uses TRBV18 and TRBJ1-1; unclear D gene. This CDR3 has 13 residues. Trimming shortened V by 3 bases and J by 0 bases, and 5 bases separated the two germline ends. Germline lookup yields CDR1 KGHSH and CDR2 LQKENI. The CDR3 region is CASSPTVNTEAFF. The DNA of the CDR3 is TGTGCCAGCTCACCGACGGTGAACACTGAAGCTTTCTTT.

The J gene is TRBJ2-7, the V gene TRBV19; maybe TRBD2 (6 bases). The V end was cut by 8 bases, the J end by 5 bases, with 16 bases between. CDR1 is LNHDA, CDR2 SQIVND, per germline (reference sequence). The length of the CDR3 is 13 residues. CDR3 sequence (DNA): TGTGCCAGTCGTGCCGGGAGCATCCACGAGCAGTACTTC. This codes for CASRAGSIHEQYF.

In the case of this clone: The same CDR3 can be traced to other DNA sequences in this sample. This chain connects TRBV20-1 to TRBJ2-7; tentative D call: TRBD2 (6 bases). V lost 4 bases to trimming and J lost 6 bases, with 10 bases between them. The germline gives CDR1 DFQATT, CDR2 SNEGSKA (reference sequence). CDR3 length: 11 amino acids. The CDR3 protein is CSATSGSEQYF. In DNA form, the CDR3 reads TGCAGTGCTACGAGCGGGTCCGAGCAGTACTTC.

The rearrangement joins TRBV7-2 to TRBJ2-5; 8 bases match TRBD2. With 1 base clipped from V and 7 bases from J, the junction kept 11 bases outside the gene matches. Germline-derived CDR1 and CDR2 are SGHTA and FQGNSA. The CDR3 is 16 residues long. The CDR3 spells CASSLGSGSAGGTQYF. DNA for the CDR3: TGTGCCAGCAGCTTAGGCTCAGGGTCCGCGGGGGGGACCCAGTACTTC.

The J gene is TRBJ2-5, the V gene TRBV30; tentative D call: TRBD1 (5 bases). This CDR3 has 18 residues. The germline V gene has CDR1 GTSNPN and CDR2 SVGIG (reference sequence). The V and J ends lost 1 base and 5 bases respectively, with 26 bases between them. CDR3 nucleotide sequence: TGTGCCTGGAGTGCCTCCCGTCCGAATTCAGGGTTTTGGGAGACCCAGTACTTC. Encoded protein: CAWSASRPNSGFWETQYF.

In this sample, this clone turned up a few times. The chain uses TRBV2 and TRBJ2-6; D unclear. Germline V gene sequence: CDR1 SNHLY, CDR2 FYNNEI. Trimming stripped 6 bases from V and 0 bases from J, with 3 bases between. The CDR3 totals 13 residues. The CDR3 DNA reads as TGTGCCAGCAGGAACTCTGGGGCCAACGTCCTGACTTTC. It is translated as CASRNSGANVLTF.

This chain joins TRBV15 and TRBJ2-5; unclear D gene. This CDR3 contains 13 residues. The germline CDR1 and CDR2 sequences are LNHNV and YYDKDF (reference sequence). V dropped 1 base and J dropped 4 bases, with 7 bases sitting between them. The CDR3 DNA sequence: TGTGCCACCAGCAGAGCGGATAGAGAGACCCAGTACTTC. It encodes CATSRADRETQYF.

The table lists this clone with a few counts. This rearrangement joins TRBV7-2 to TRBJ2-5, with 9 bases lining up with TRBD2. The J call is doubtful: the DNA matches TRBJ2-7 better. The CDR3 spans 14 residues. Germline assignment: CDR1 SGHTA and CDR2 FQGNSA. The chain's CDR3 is CASSFSGSTYEQYF. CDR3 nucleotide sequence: TGTGCCAGCAGCTTTAGCGGGAGCACATACGAGCAGTACTTC.

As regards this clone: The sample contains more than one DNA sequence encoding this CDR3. This chain's CDR3 is CAWGRSEQYF. The CDR3 region has the DNA TGTGCCTGGGGGCGGAGCGAGCAGTACTTC. This rearrangement joins TRBV30 to TRBJ2-7; D remains unclear. The CDR3 runs to 10 residues. Trimming removed 5 bases at V and 6 bases at J, with 8 bases between. Germline V CDR1 and CDR2: GTSNPN, SVGIG (reference sequence).

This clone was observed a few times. The CDR3 spells CASSFVGAGTQYF. CDR3 sequence (DNA): TGTGCCAGCAGCTTTGTCGGGGCCGGTACGCAGTATTTT. The V call is TRBV14, the J call TRBJ2-3; D is perhaps TRBD1 or TRBD2 (5 bases each). Germline V gives CDR1 SGHDN, CDR2 FVKESK. The CDR3 totals 13 residues. The V end lost 5 bases, the J end lost 8 bases, and 14 bases lay between the germline ends.

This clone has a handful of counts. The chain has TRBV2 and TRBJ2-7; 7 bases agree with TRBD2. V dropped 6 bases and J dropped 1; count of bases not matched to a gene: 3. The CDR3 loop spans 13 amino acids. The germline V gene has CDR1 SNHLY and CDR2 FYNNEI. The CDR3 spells CASSGRFSYEQYF. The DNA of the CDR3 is TGTGCCAGCAGCGGGAGGTTTTCCTACGAGCAGTACTTC.

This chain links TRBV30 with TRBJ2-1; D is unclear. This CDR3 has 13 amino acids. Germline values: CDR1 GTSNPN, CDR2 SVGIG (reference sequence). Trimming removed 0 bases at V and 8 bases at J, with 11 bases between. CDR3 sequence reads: CAWSVWASHEQFF. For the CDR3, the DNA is TGTGCCTGGAGTGTTTGGGCCTCCCATGAGCAGTTCTTC. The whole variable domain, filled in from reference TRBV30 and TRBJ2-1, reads SQTIHQWPATLVQPVGSPLSLECTVEGTSNPNLYWYRQAAGRGLQLLFYSVGIGQISSEVPQNLSASRPQDRQFILSSKKLLLSDSGFYLCAWSVWASHEQFFGPGTRLTVL.

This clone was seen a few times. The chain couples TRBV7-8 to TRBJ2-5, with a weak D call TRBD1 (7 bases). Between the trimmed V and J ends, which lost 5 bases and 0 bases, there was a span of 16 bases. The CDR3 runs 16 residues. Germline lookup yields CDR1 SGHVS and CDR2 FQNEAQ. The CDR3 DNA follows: TGTGCCAGCAGCCCAGGAGGAGGGGGCTACCAAGAGACCCAGTACTTC. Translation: CASSPGGGGYQETQYF.

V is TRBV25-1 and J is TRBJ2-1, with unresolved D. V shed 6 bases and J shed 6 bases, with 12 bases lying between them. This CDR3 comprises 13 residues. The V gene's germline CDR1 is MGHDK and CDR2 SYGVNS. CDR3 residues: CASRTSSTNEQFF. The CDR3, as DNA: TGTGCCAGCAGGACCAGTAGCACCAATGAGCAGTTCTTC.

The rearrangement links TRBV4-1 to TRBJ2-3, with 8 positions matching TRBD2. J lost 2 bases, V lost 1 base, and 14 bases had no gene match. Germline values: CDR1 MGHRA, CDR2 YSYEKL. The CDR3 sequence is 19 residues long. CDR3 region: CASSQGTGTSLGPTDTQYF. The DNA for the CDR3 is TGCGCCAGCAGCCAAGGTACCGGGACTAGTTTAGGGCCCACAGATACGCAGTATTTT.

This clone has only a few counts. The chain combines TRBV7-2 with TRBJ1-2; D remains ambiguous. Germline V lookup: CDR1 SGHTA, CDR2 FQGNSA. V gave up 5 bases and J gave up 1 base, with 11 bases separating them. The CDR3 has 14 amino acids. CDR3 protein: CASSRSGNNYGYTF. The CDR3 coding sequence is TGTGCCAGCAGCCGGTCAGGAAATAACTATGGCTACACCTTC.

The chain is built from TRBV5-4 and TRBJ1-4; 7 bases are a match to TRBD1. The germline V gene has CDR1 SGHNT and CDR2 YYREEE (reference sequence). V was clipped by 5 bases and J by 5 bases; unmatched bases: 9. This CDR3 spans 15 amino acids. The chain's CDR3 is CASRQGTDLNEKLFF. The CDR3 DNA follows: TGTGCCAGCAGACAGGGGACAGACCTAAATGAAAAACTGTTTTTT.